The 5 T cell receptor beta chains listed next were all sequenced from one sample in a study of cytomegalovirus exposure and HLA in healthy donors. Primers for the PCR totalled 60 Vbeta and 13 Jbeta. Using immunoSEQ multiplex PCR, the repertoire was profiled, and TCRdb retains in-frame clones only, with some absent. The table has around 140,000 clones, about 75% seen once. Sequenced: PBMCs. The receptors stem from a woman aged 40 to 50 in good health and CMV-seronegative.

The J gene is TRBJ1-2, the V gene TRBV28; maybe TRBD1 (5 bases). The V end lost 3 bases, the J end lost 4 bases, and 9 bases lay between the germline ends. The CDR3 runs 13 residues. Germline CDR1 reads MDHEN; CDR2 reads SYDVKM. In nucleotides, the CDR3 is TGTGCCAGCAGTTTTTTCGACAGCTATGGCTACACCTTC. This encodes CASSFFDSYGYTF.

The chain recombines TRBV28 with TRBJ1-4, with TRBD1 matching over 9 bases. The CDR3 spans 13 residues. CDR1 is MDHEN and CDR2 is SYDVKM in the germline V gene. The V and J ends lost 3 bases and 8 bases, in that order; junction bases with no gene match: 1. The CDR3 DNA follows: TGTGCCAGCAGTTTGGGGACAGGGGAAAAACTGTTTTTT. Its protein is CASSLGTGEKLFF.

The V and J genes are TRBV5-1 and TRBJ2-7; 7 bases line up with TRBD2. This CDR3 contains 13 residues. Germline CDR1 SGHRS, CDR2 YFSETQ. V lost 8 bases and J lost 1; bases outside the gene matches: 6. CDR3 coding DNA: TGCGCCAGAAAAGCGGGGTCTTCCTACGAGCAGTACTTC. Encoded protein: CARKAGSSYEQYF.

This clone was picked up a small number of times. In DNA, the CDR3 is TGTGCCAGCACCTCGTGGGCGTCCAACCAAGAGACCCAGTACTTC. Amino acid sequence: CASTSWASNQETQYF. This rearrangement joins TRBV6-5 to TRBJ2-5; D unresolved. CDR1 MNHEY and CDR2 SVGAGI come from the germline V gene. The CDR3 contains 15 residues. Trimming shortened V by 7 bases and J by 0 bases, and 15 bases separated the two germline ends.

V is TRBV7-9 and J is TRBJ1-2; the D is unclear. The CDR3 runs to 17 residues. With 1 base removed from V and 8 bases from J, the gap between germline ends came to 23 bases. Per germline, CDR1 SEHNR and CDR2 FQNEAQ (reference sequence). CDR3 nucleotide sequence: TGTGCCAGCAGCTTAGTAATTGGTAAAGCGGTAATGAGGGGCTACACCTTC. Protein product: CASSLVIGKAVMRGYTF.